A single sample gave rise to the 22 T cell receptor beta chains below, sequenced in a study of CD8 T cells in Susac syndrome. Random hexamers were used to reverse transcribe an amount of about 0.45 to 1 ug RNA. TCRdb used MiXCR to reprocess the immunoSEQ multiplex PCR reads, holding one entry per CDR3 protein. The top ten clones hold about 0.094% of a sample with about 200,000 distinct CDR3 sequences, 90% to 95% of them seen once. Material: CD4+ T cells from PBMCs. These TCRs come from a human donor in good health.

V is TRBV29-1 and J is TRBJ2-5; TRBD2 matches at 9 bases. This CDR3 spans 13 amino acids. Germline CDR1 SQVTM, CDR2 ANQGSEA. V was clipped by 7 bases and J by 1 base; unmatched bases: 4. CDR3 amino acids: CSAPAGGQETQYF. CDR3 nucleotide sequence: TGCAGCGCCCCAGCGGGGGGCCAAGAGACCCAGTACTTC. Using reference TRBV29-1 and TRBJ2-5 for the parts outside the CDR3, the full variable domain is SAVISQKPSRDICQRGTSLTIQCQVDSQVTMMFWYRQQPGQSLTLIATANQGSEATYESGFVIDKFPISRPNLTFSTLTVSNMSPEDSSIYLCSAPAGGQETQYFGPGTRLLVL.

The chain joins TRBV3-1 to TRBJ2-7; D is perhaps TRBD1 (6 bases). Trimming pared 4 bases from V and 1 base from J, leaving 8 bases between. CDR3 size: 13 residues. Germline V lookup: CDR1 LGHDT, CDR2 YNNKEL (reference sequence). CDR3 DNA sequence: TGTGCCAGCAGCCCCACAGGGTCCTACGAGCAGTACGTC. Encoded protein: CASSPTGSYEQYV.

Here the CDR3 reads CATSGEMNTEAFF. The CDR3 bases are TGTGCCACTAGCGGGGAGATGAACACTGAAGCTTTCTTT. J is TRBJ1-1 and V is TRBV25-1; D remains ambiguous. This CDR3 spans 13 amino acids. V was shortened by 10 bases and J by 0 bases, with 12 bases between the two germline ends. Germline CDR1 reads MGHDK; CDR2 reads SYGVNS.

This chain uses TRBV6-6 with TRBJ1-5; no reliable D call. V lost 6 bases to trimming and J lost 7 bases, with 13 bases between them. Germline loops: CDR1 MNHNY, CDR2 SVGAGI (reference sequence). There are 13 residues in the CDR3. The CDR3 DNA reads as TGTGCCAGCAGCGGGTCCCAATACCAGCCCCAGCATTTT. Protein product: CASSGSQYQPQHF.

CDR3 nucleotides: TGCAGTGCTTACCGGGACATAAACACCGGGGAGCTGTTTTTT. It yields the protein CSAYRDINTGELFF. The chain joins TRBV20-1 to TRBJ2-2, with D maybe TRBD1 (6 bases). Germline V gene lookup returns CDR1 DFQATT and CDR2 SNEGSKA (reference sequence). V was shortened by 5 bases and J by 2 bases, with 12 bases between the two germline ends. This CDR3 contains 14 residues.

The CDR3 reads CASSPEPRYEQYV. The DNA for the CDR3 is TGTGCCAGCTCACCAGAGCCGCGGTACGAGCAGTACGTC. The J gene is TRBJ2-7, the V gene TRBV18; D call uncertain. The germline V and J ends were trimmed by 2 bases and 4 bases, with 9 bases remaining between them. This CDR3 comprises 13 residues. Germline loops: CDR1 KGHSH, CDR2 LQKENI.

CDR3 sequence: CSAGLTSTDTQYF. CDR3 sequence (DNA): TGCAGTGCTGGACTAACTAGCACAGATACGCAGTATTTT. This chain joins TRBV20-1 and TRBJ2-3; D might be TRBD2 (6 bases). CDR1 and CDR2 (germline): DFQATT, SNEGSKA (reference sequence). CDR3 length: 13 residues. Trimming stripped 5 bases from V and 0 bases from J, with 9 bases between.

The rearrangement uses TRBV28 and TRBJ2-1, with D possibly TRBD1 on 6 matching bases. The CDR3 loop spans 13 amino acids. CDR1 is MDHEN, CDR2 SYDVKM, per germline. V was cut by 6 bases and J by 4 bases, with 10 bases left in between. CDR3 loop: CASRRQGYNEQFF. CDR3 in DNA: TGTGCCAGCAGACGCCAGGGGTACAATGAGCAGTTCTTC.

The V call is TRBV28, the J call TRBJ2-1; no firm D call. The CDR3 loop spans 14 amino acids. Trimming cost V 3 bases and J 9 bases, with 15 bases left between them. From germline, CDR1 is MDHEN and CDR2 SYDVKM. The CDR3 protein is CASSFTADTGEQFF. The CDR3 nucleotides read TGTGCCAGCAGTTTTACTGCTGATACGGGTGAGCAGTTCTTC.

V is TRBV3-1 and J is TRBJ2-1, with TRBD2 matching 11 bases. The V gene end was trimmed by 5 bases and the J gene end by 4 bases; junction bases not matched to a gene: 10. Germline V gives CDR1 LGHDT, CDR2 YNNKEL (reference sequence). This CDR3 has 17 amino acids. In DNA form, the CDR3 reads TGTGCCAGCAGCGAGCCAAAACTAGCGGGAGTGTACAATGAGCAGTTCTTC. This gives the protein CASSEPKLAGVYNEQFF.

The chain has TRBV6-2 or TRBV6-3 and TRBJ2-7; D gene uncertain. This CDR3 contains 14 residues. The V gene's germline CDR1 is MNHEY and CDR2 SVGEGT. The V end was cut by 0 bases, the J end by 3 bases, with 9 bases between. This CDR3 reads CASSYSPTDYEQYF. The CDR3 DNA reads as TGTGCCAGCAGTTACTCCCCGACCGACTACGAGCAGTACTTC.

The V gene is TRBV7-9, the J gene TRBJ2-1, with a weak D call TRBD2 (6 bases). V lost 6 bases and J 7 bases, leaving 19 bases between the germline ends. CDR1 SEHNR and CDR2 FQNEAQ come from the germline V gene (reference sequence). The CDR3 consists of 15 residues. CDR3 protein: CASRLGPGGGNEQFF. CDR3 in DNA: TGTGCCAGCAGACTTGGTCCAGGAGGAGGGAATGAGCAGTTCTTC.

The V and J genes are TRBV30 and TRBJ1-2; unclear D gene. The CDR3 consists of 16 residues. Germline CDR1 reads GTSNPN; CDR2 reads SVGIG (reference sequence). V lost 2 bases and J 3 bases, leaving 19 bases between the germline ends. The CDR3 here is CAWSLSLTQTYYGYTF. The CDR3 nucleotides are TGTGCCTGGAGTCTGAGCCTGACACAGACTTACTATGGCTACACCTTC.

The chain links TRBV4-2 to TRBJ2-5; 9 nucleotides line up with TRBD2. Germline assignment: CDR1 LGHNA and CDR2 YNFKEQ. The length of the CDR3 is 16 residues. V lost 1 base to trimming and J lost 3 bases; unmatched junction nucleotides: 6. The CDR3 sequence is CASSQASGNLEETQYF. The CDR3 bases are TGTGCCAGCAGCCAAGCTAGCGGGAATCTTGAAGAGACCCAGTACTTC.

The gene calls are TRBV2 and TRBJ1-5; 8 nucleotides match TRBD1. J gave up 6 bases and V 10 bases, and 14 bases lay outside the gene matches. Germline assignment: CDR1 SNHLY and CDR2 FYNNEI. The CDR3 runs to 15 residues. The CDR3 DNA follows: TGTGCCACCGCCGCGGGGCAGGGGGCGAGTCAGCCCCAGCATTTT. It yields the protein CATAAGQGASQPQHF.

This clonotype was detected a few times. The chain has TRBV20-1 and TRBJ2-1, with D perhaps matching TRBD2 (5 bases). Trimming pared 3 bases from V and 0 bases from J, leaving 9 bases between. Germline V gives CDR1 DFQATT, CDR2 SNEGSKA (reference sequence). CDR3 length equals 14 residues. This chain's CDR3 is CSARDLLSYNEQFF. CDR3 nucleotides: TGCAGTGCTAGGGACTTGCTCTCCTACAATGAGCAGTTCTTC.

V usage is TRBV20-1 and J usage is TRBJ2-1, with D hard to call. Germline CDR1 is DFQATT and CDR2 is SNEGSKA (reference sequence). V shed 4 bases and J shed 7 bases, with 8 bases lying between them. This CDR3 is built from 11 residues. DNA of the CDR3: TGCAGTGCTATTCCTGCTAATGAGCAGTTCTTC. This translates into CSAIPANEQFF.

The genes are TRBV12-3 or TRBV12-4 and TRBJ1-2; no reliable D call. The CDR3 runs to 13 residues. Trimming pared 8 bases from V and 4 bases from J, leaving 14 bases between. CDR3 DNA sequence: TGTGCCAGCCGCCGCCAGGAGTCCTATGGCTACACCTTC. Its protein product is CASRRQESYGYTF.

The chain recombines TRBV20-1 with TRBJ2-6, with D perhaps given as TRBD1 or TRBD2 (5 bases each). Between the trimmed V and J ends, which lost 5 bases and 2 bases, there was a span of 13 bases. CDR3 length: 15 residues. CDR1 DFQATT and CDR2 SNEGSKA come from the germline V gene (reference sequence). The CDR3 sequence is CSALLGVPGANVLTF. CDR3 sequence (DNA): TGCAGTGCTCTCCTGGGGGTGCCTGGGGCCAACGTCCTGACTTTC.

This chain joins TRBV30 and TRBJ2-1; 12 positions agree with TRBD2. The germline gives CDR1 GTSNPN, CDR2 SVGIG (reference sequence). The trim removed 6 bases at V and 2 bases at J, leaving 5 bases unmatched. CDR3 length: 15 amino acids. DNA of the CDR3: TGTGCCTGCGCACTAGCGGGAGGTGCCTACAATGAGCAGTTCTTC. It codes for CACALAGGAYNEQFF.

The chain carries TRBV12-3 or TRBV12-4 and TRBJ2-5, with TRBD2 as a possible D gene (6 bases). The CDR3 is 13 amino acids. V was shortened by 6 bases and J by 4 bases, with 12 bases between the two germline ends. This CDR3 reads CASSIRGRETQYF. The CDR3 DNA is TGTGCCAGCAGCATTCGGGGGAGAGAGACCCAGTACTTC.

In its sample, this clonotype was seen once. The rearrangement links TRBV24-1 to TRBJ2-3, with 7 nucleotides matching TRBD2. Trimming took 9 bases from V and 0 from J; bases not matched to a gene: 2. From germline, CDR1 is KGHDR and CDR2 SFDVKD. This CDR3 contains 13 residues. Here the CDR3 DNA reads TGTGCCACCCGTAGCGGGAGCACAGATACGCAGTATTTT. Protein product: CATRSGSTDTQYF.